One sample yielded the 32 T cell receptor beta chains listed below, sequenced in a study of blood T cell repertoires in COVID-19. Assay used: immunoSEQ multiplex PCR; TCRdb lists only in-frame clones, some missing. The sample contains 350,000 or so clones, approximately 83% of which appear only once. Sequenced input: PBMCs or T cells enriched from blood (not recorded which). These receptors were obtained from a woman in her 40s with acute COVID-19.

The chain has TRBV29-1 and TRBJ1-1, with a tentative D call TRBD1 (5 bases). The CDR3 is 14 residues long. V was clipped by 4 bases and J by 1 base, with 13 bases between them. Germline assignment: CDR1 SQVTM and CDR2 ANQGSEA. CDR3 residues: CSVAKRQTNTEAFF. The DNA of the CDR3 is TGCAGCGTTGCGAAACGACAGACGAACACTGAAGCTTTCTTT.

The chain recombines TRBV28 with TRBJ1-5; D might be TRBD1 (5 bases). Trimming left V 5 bases short and J 4 bases short, with 18 bases between. Looked up from germline, CDR1 is MDHEN and CDR2 is SYDVKM. This CDR3 has 16 residues. The CDR3 nucleotides read TGTGCCAGCAGTCTACTCGCGCAGGGTGGGAATCAGCCCCAGCATTTT. This sequence encodes CASSLLAQGGNQPQHF.

In its sample, this clone was seen a few times. J is TRBJ1-2 and V is TRBV19; 9 bases map to TRBD1. The trim removed 4 bases at V and 11 bases at J, leaving 11 bases unmatched. The CDR3 is made up of 14 amino acids. From germline, CDR1 is LNHDA and CDR2 SQIVND (reference sequence). CDR3 region: CASSNFPGTGRYTF. The CDR3 coding sequence is TGTGCCAGTAGTAACTTTCCCGGGACAGGGAGATACACCTTC. The full variable domain, with the rest looked up from reference TRBV19 and TRBJ1-2, is DGGITQSPKYLFRKEGQNVTLSCEQNLNHDAMYWYRQDPGQGLRLIYYSQIVNDFQKGDIAEGYSVSREKKESFPLTVTSAQKNPTAFYLCASSNFPGTGRYTFGSGTRLTVV.

This clone was seen once. The V gene is TRBV5-4, the J gene TRBJ1-1; D is undetermined. V was cut by 3 bases and J by 1 base, with 10 bases left in between. CDR3 size: 14 residues. Germline V gene data show CDR1 as SGHNT and CDR2 as YYREEE (reference sequence). CDR3 sequence: CASSSRDSNTEAFF. The CDR3 nucleotides read TGTGCCAGCAGCTCGAGGGATTCGAACACTGAAGCTTTCTTT.

V and J are TRBV19 and TRBJ2-3, with 7 positions matching TRBD1. The germline V gene encodes CDR1 LNHDA and CDR2 SQIVND (reference sequence). V shed 4 bases and J 0 bases; nucleotides not matched to a gene: 7. The CDR3 has 16 amino acids. CDR3 DNA sequence: TGTGCCAGTAGTAGAAACAGGGGCGCCAGCACAGATACGCAGTATTTT. Translating it yields CASSRNRGASTDTQYF.

The V call is TRBV6-2 or TRBV6-3, the J call TRBJ2-7; TRBD2 matches 11 bases. Per the germline V gene, CDR1 is MNHEY and CDR2 is SVGEGT. V trimming: 2 bases; J trimming: 5 bases; junction bases outside the gene matches: 11. CDR3 length equals 17 residues. The CDR3 nucleotides read TGTGCCAGCAGTTACAGCACTAGCGGGAGCGTAATCCACGAGCAGTACTTC. It is translated as CASSYSTSGSVIHEQYF.

This chain uses TRBV5-8 with TRBJ1-5; D is possibly TRBD1 (5 bases). The CDR3 is 14 residues long. Germline loops: CDR1 SGHTS, CDR2 YDEGEE. The V end was cut by 3 bases, the J end by 5 bases, with 12 bases between. CDR3 coding DNA: TGTGCCAGCAGCTACGGGGGTCTCCATCAGCCCCAGCATTTT. Protein sequence: CASSYGGLHQPQHF.

The V and J genes are TRBV4-1 and TRBJ1-2, with a tentative D call TRBD1 (6 bases). V was shortened by 0 bases and J by 3 bases, with 17 bases between the two germline ends. From germline, CDR1 is MGHRA and CDR2 YSYEKL. There are 17 residues in the CDR3. The CDR3 nucleotides read TGCGCCAGCAGCCAAGATATGGGGCTCAGGGGCGACTATGGCTACACCTTC. This translates into CASSQDMGLRGDYGYTF.

The chain has TRBV5-5 and TRBJ1-1; 7 bases map to TRBD1. The CDR3 length is 16 residues. Germline CDR1 SGHKS, CDR2 YYEKEE (reference sequence). V lost 5 bases and J lost 1; bases outside the gene matches: 11. CDR3 nucleotides: TGTGCCAGCAGGTTTCCGTCCTCAGGGGGGAACACTGAAGCTTTCTTT. The encoded protein is CASRFPSSGGNTEAFF.

This chain connects TRBV5-4 to TRBJ1-2; TRBD1 matches at 11 bases. The CDR3 sequence is 15 residues long. V lost 6 bases, J lost 8 bases, and 12 bases stayed unmatched. Germline V CDR1 and CDR2: SGHNT, YYREEE (reference sequence). CDR3 nucleotide sequence: TGTGCCAGCACCCTACCGGACAGGGGGCTAGCGGGCTACACCTTC. It encodes CASTLPDRGLAGYTF. Using reference TRBV5-4 and TRBJ1-2 for the parts outside the CDR3, the full variable domain is ETGVTQSPTHLIKTRGQQVTLRCSSQSGHNTVSWYQQALGQGPQFIFQYYREEENGRGNFPPRFSGLQFPNYSSELNVNALELDDSALYLCASTLPDRGLAGYTFGSGTRLTVV.

The chain carries TRBV9 and TRBJ1-4, with 7 bases identical to TRBD1. Losses at the gene ends were 2 bases for V and 0 bases for J; bases not matched to a gene: 1. Per germline, CDR1 SGDLS and CDR2 YYNGEE. The CDR3 is made up of 15 amino acids. The CDR3 here is CASSVGTATNEKLFF. CDR3 DNA: TGTGCCAGCAGCGTCGGGACAGCAACTAATGAAAAACTGTTTTTT.

V is TRBV7-3 and J is TRBJ2-3; D is ambiguous. The CDR3 extends over 12 amino acids. Germline V gives CDR1 SGHTA, CDR2 FQGTGA. The V and J ends lost 5 bases and 6 bases respectively, with 9 bases between them. CDR3: CASSHGWDTQYF. As DNA, the CDR3 is TGTGCCAGCAGCCACGGGTGGGATACGCAGTATTTT.

The V and J genes are TRBV5-4 and TRBJ2-5; 8 nucleotides line up with TRBD2. CDR1 is SGHNT, CDR2 YYREEE, per germline (reference sequence). The CDR3 covers 17 residues. The V gene end was trimmed by 3 bases and the J gene end by 0 bases; junction bases not matched to a gene: 10. DNA of the CDR3: TGTGCCAGCAGCTCCTCAGTGGGCGGGGGGTACCAAGAGACCCAGTACTTC. Encoded protein: CASSSSVGGGYQETQYF.

This clone was seen only a few times. V and J are TRBV28 and TRBJ2-7; 7 bases are a match to TRBD1. Trimming removed 10 bases from V and 6 bases from J; junction bases left unmatched: 12. CDR3 length: 13 amino acids. Per the germline V gene, CDR1 is MDHEN and CDR2 is SYDVKM. The CDR3 sequence is CATARDSWREQYF. CDR3 sequence (DNA): TGTGCCACCGCCCGGGACAGTTGGCGCGAGCAGTACTTC.

Only one count was recorded for this clone. The V gene is TRBV7-2, the J gene TRBJ2-7; 8 bases fit TRBD2. The V segment lost 6 bases and the J segment 7 bases; nucleotides outside the gene matches: 17. Looked up from germline, CDR1 is SGHTA and CDR2 is FQGNSA. This CDR3 comprises 16 residues. CDR3 amino acids: CASSPSLSSGNREQYF. The CDR3 DNA reads TGTGCCAGCAGTCCATCCTTGAGTAGCGGGAACAGGGAGCAGTACTTC.

The rearrangement joins TRBV2 to TRBJ1-2; 7 bases are shared with TRBD1. The CDR3 sequence is 14 residues long. The germline V gene has CDR1 SNHLY and CDR2 FYNNEI. After removal of 6 bases from V and 4 bases from J, the junction contained 8 bases not matched to a gene. CDR3 nucleotides: TGTGCCAGCAGCCGGGACAGTTTTTCCTATGGCTACACCTTC. Its protein is CASSRDSFSYGYTF.

The chain's CDR3 is CASSFGSKTDTQYF. The CDR3 region has the DNA TGTGCCAGCAGCTTTGGCTCGAAGACAGATACGCAGTATTTT. The chain employs TRBV5-4 and TRBJ2-3; D unclear. Germline V gene sequence: CDR1 SGHNT, CDR2 YYREEE (reference sequence). The CDR3 runs 14 residues. Trimming removed 2 bases at V and 3 bases at J, with 10 bases between.

This sequence joins TRBV5-5 and TRBJ1-6, with D possibly matching TRBD1 (5 bases). This CDR3 spans 15 amino acids. V was shortened by 4 bases and J by 6 bases, with 14 bases between the two germline ends. Looked up from germline, CDR1 is SGHKS and CDR2 is YYEKEE (reference sequence). The CDR3 bases are TGTGCCAGCAGCCAACAGGACACTTTTAATTCACCCCTCCACTTT. It yields the protein CASSQQDTFNSPLHF.

The chain is built from TRBV6-4 and TRBJ2-3; 8 bases map to TRBD1. CDR3 length: 14 amino acids. Germline V gene data show CDR1 as MRHNA and CDR2 as SNTAGT. Trimming took 6 bases from V and 3 from J; bases not matched to a gene: 5. CDR3 DNA sequence: TGTGCCAGCAGACGGGACAGGTTGACAGATACGCAGTATTTT. The encoded protein is CASRRDRLTDTQYF.

The CDR3 DNA reads TGCAGCGCCCTAGACAGGGTAAAGGGCTACGAGCAGTACTTC. Its protein product is CSALDRVKGYEQYF. The J gene is TRBJ2-7, the V gene TRBV29-1; TRBD1 matches 7 bases. Germline V gives CDR1 SQVTM, CDR2 ANQGSEA. The V gene end was trimmed by 7 bases and the J gene end by 3 bases; junction bases not matched to a gene: 12. The CDR3 has 14 residues.

V usage is TRBV27 and J usage is TRBJ1-5, with a weak D call TRBD1 (5 bases). Trimming pared 4 bases from V and 5 bases from J, leaving 21 bases between. CDR3 length: 17 residues. Germline V gene sequence: CDR1 MNHEY, CDR2 SMNVEV (reference sequence). The CDR3 nucleotides are TGTGCCAGCAGTTCAGGACGGGGTTCGGGGGATTATCAGCCCCAGCATTTT. It translates to CASSSGRGSGDYQPQHF.

The V call is TRBV3-1 (or the pseudogene TRBV3-2), the J call TRBJ1-3; D gene ambiguous. Germline loops: CDR1 LGHDT, CDR2 YNNKEL (reference sequence). V lost 1 base, J lost 0 bases, and 10 bases lay in between. This CDR3 has 16 residues. CDR3 coding DNA: TGTGCCAGCAGCCAAGGAGAGCATACCTCTGGAAACACCATATATTTT. Amino acid sequence: CASSQGEHTSGNTIYF.

This chain connects TRBV7-2 to TRBJ1-2; 10 bases map to TRBD1. The length of the CDR3 is 14 residues. Per the germline V gene, CDR1 is SGHTA and CDR2 is FQGNSA. Trimming cost V 5 bases and J 8 bases; bases outside gene matches: 8. The DNA for the CDR3 is TGTGCCAGCAGCGTGGGACAGGGGTACGGGGGCTACACCTTC. It yields the protein CASSVGQGYGGYTF.

The chain uses TRBV4-1 and TRBJ2-7; TRBD2 matches 7 bases. There are 14 residues in the CDR3. Trimming cost V 0 bases and J 3 bases; bases outside gene matches: 2. Germline CDR1 reads MGHRA; CDR2 reads YSYEKL. CDR3 coding DNA: TGCGCCAGCAGCCAAGACCGGGGGGTCTACGAGCAGTACTTC. Translating gives CASSQDRGVYEQYF.

This sequence joins TRBV5-1 and TRBJ2-7; the D gene is possibly TRBD1 (6 bases). From germline, CDR1 is SGHRS and CDR2 YFSETQ. Trimming pared 2 bases from V and 1 base from J, leaving 22 bases between. The CDR3 is 18 residues long. The CDR3 region is CASSFNPTGSVSSYEQYF. CDR3 sequence (DNA): TGCGCCAGCAGCTTTAACCCGACAGGATCAGTGAGTTCCTACGAGCAGTACTTC.

The chain joins TRBV6-5 to TRBJ1-3; D is undetermined. Trimming shortened V by 2 bases and J by 0 bases, and 8 bases separated the two germline ends. CDR3 length: 15 amino acids. Germline CDR1 and CDR2: MNHEY and SVGAGI. The CDR3 sequence: CASSYEGSSGNTIYF. CDR3 in DNA: TGTGCCAGCAGTTACGAAGGGAGCTCTGGAAACACCATATATTTT.

In its sample, this clone was seen once. The chain has TRBV7-2 and TRBJ1-5, with a possible D match to TRBD1 (6 bases). The V gene's germline CDR1 is SGHTA and CDR2 FQGNSA. The CDR3 is 16 residues long. V was trimmed by 8 bases and J by 1 base, leaving 18 bases between them. In DNA, the CDR3 is TGTGCCAGCCGACTTCAGGGGTTGGGGAGCAATCAGCCCCAGCATTTT. This codes for CASRLQGLGSNQPQHF.

This chain joins TRBV12-5 and TRBJ1-1, with D possibly TRBD1 on 5 matching bases. V lost 2 bases and J 0 bases, leaving 13 bases between the germline ends. CDR3 length: 16 residues. Germline CDR1 and CDR2: LGHNT and FRNRAP. The CDR3 bases are TGTGCTAGTGGTTTGCCACGTGACAGATTGAACACTGAAGCTTTCTTT. It encodes CASGLPRDRLNTEAFF.

The chain joins TRBV28 to TRBJ1-3; the D gene is possibly TRBD1 (5 bases). Germline V CDR1 and CDR2: MDHEN, SYDVKM. The CDR3 covers 16 residues. The V and J ends lost 2 bases and 1 base respectively, with 12 bases between them. The CDR3 reads CASSLQGSISGNTIYF. The CDR3 coding sequence is TGTGCCAGCAGTTTACAGGGCTCTATTTCTGGAAACACCATATATTTT. Full variable domain (remainder filled in from reference TRBV28 and TRBJ1-3): DVKVTQSSRYLVKRTGEKVFLECVQDMDHENMFWYRQDPGLGLRLIYFSYDVKMKEKGDIPEGYSVSREKKERFSLILESASTNQTSMYLCASSLQGSISGNTIYFGEGSWLTVV.

The DNA for the CDR3 is TGTGCCAGCAGTTTATCAGGGATCCAGCCCCAGCATTTT. Protein: CASSLSGIQPQHF. This chain links TRBV12-3 or TRBV12-4 with TRBJ1-5; a weak D match, TRBD1 (5 bases). V lost 2 bases and J 7 bases, leaving 9 bases between the germline ends. CDR3 length: 13 residues.

J is TRBJ2-7 and V is TRBV7-3, with a possible D match to TRBD1 (8 bases). Per germline, CDR1 SGHTA and CDR2 FQGTGA. Trimming pared 5 bases from V and 6 bases from J, leaving 17 bases between. CDR3 size: 14 residues. As DNA, the CDR3 is TGTGCCAGCAGCCCACAGGGGGGGGTGGGCGAGCAGTACTTC. Protein sequence: CASSPQGGVGEQYF. Complete variable domain (other parts from reference TRBV7-3 and TRBJ2-7): GAGVSQTPSNKVTEKGKYVELRCDPISGHTALYWYRQSLGQGPEFLIYFQGTGAADDSGLPNDRFFAVRPEGSVSTLKIQRTERGDSAVYLCASSPQGGVGEQYFGPGTRLTVT.

The chain employs TRBV7-9 and TRBJ2-3, with 7 bases that match TRBD2. CDR1 and CDR2 (germline): SEHNR, FQNEAQ (reference sequence). The length of the CDR3 is 18 residues. V gave up 5 bases and J gave up 1 base; unmatched junction bases: 15. Here the CDR3 DNA reads TGTGCCAGCAGCCATGGACTAGTCAGTTTGCGAGGCACAGATACGCAGTATTTT. Its translation is CASSHGLVSLRGTDTQYF.